The 27 T cell receptor beta chains presented below share a single source sample, sequenced in a study of blood T cell repertoires in COVID-19. Clones were sequenced by immunoSEQ multiplex PCR, and TCRdb holds only the in-frame ones, with some missing. The sample shows about 170,000 clones, 70% to 90% of them seen only once. Sequencing was carried out using peripheral blood. These receptors were obtained from a woman aged 80 or older in a cohort sampled during active or convalescent COVID-19.

The V gene is TRBV5-5, the J gene TRBJ2-1; TRBD1 matches 9 bases. The germline CDR1 and CDR2 sequences are SGHKS and YYEKEE (reference sequence). V lost 0 bases, J lost 7 bases, and 5 bases stayed unmatched. The CDR3 runs 15 residues. CDR3 sequence reads: CASSLAGTGWNEQFF. As DNA, the CDR3 is TGTGCCAGCAGCTTGGCCGGGACAGGGTGGAATGAGCAGTTCTTC.

The rearrangement joins TRBV30 to TRBJ1-1, with TRBD1 as a possible D gene (5 bases). The CDR3 covers 15 residues. The V gene lost 2 bases and the J gene lost 1 base, with 14 bases spanning the gap. The germline gives CDR1 GTSNPN, CDR2 SVGIG (reference sequence). CDR3 nucleotide sequence: TGTGCCTGGAGTCCCCTACGACAGACGAACACTGAAGCTTTCTTT. Translating it yields CAWSPLRQTNTEAFF.

The rearrangement links TRBV30 to TRBJ2-1, with TRBD1 identical over 8 bases. Trimming took 8 bases from V and 13 from J; bases not matched to a gene: 19. This CDR3 region has 14 residues. Germline loops: CDR1 GTSNPN, CDR2 SVGIG (reference sequence). This CDR3 is CAGAGGTGFGKQFF. CDR3 bases: TGTGCCGGAGCAGGAGGGACAGGATTCGGCAAACAGTTCTTC.

The rearrangement joins TRBV21-1 to TRBJ1-1; TRBD1, the table's D call, lacks a check against the DNA. TRBV21-1 is deemed a pseudogene. The CDR3 is 15 amino acids. CDR3 sequence: CARAKKGQGNTEAFF. CDR3 nucleotide sequence: TGTGCCAGAGCAAAGAAAGGACAGGGAAACACTGAAGCTTTCTTT.

This chain connects TRBV3-1 (or the pseudogene TRBV3-2) to TRBJ2-7; D is perhaps TRBD1 (6 bases). V lost 0 bases, J lost 5 bases, and 14 bases lay in between. This CDR3 region has 15 residues. The V gene's germline CDR1 is LGHDT and CDR2 YNNKEL (reference sequence). CDR3 sequence reads: CASSQDRRQVNEQYF. The CDR3 region has the DNA TGTGCCAGCAGCCAAGATAGACGACAGGTAAACGAGCAGTACTTC.

The V gene is TRBV4-1, the J gene TRBJ1-1, with TRBD1 matching 7 bases. From germline, CDR1 is MGHRA and CDR2 YSYEKL. V lost 0 bases to trimming and J lost 4 bases; unmatched junction nucleotides: 5. The CDR3 spans 15 residues. This CDR3 is CASSQDPAGGTEAFF. CDR3 coding DNA: TGCGCCAGCAGCCAAGATCCGGCAGGGGGCACTGAAGCTTTCTTT.

The chain is built from TRBV7-6 and TRBJ2-2, with 12 bases aligning to TRBD1. The CDR3 has 17 amino acids. The germline V gene encodes CDR1 SGHVS and CDR2 FNYEAQ. V shed 4 bases, J shed 7 bases, and the junction held 10 bases outside the gene matches. The CDR3 loop reads CASSSYGDRGRGGELFF. The CDR3 nucleotides are TGTGCCAGCAGCTCCTATGGGGACAGGGGGCGAGGCGGGGAGCTGTTTTTT.

The gene calls are TRBV11-3 and TRBJ1-1; 8 bases fit TRBD1. With 8 bases clipped from V and 1 base from J, the junction kept 3 bases outside the gene matches. Germline V gene data show CDR1 as SGHNT and CDR2 as YENEEA. The length of the CDR3 is 13 residues. DNA for the CDR3: TGTGCCAGCCGGGACAGGAAGAACACTGAAGCTTTCTTT. It is translated as CASRDRKNTEAFF.

The gene calls are TRBV7-9 and TRBJ1-6; a possible D gene is TRBD1 (6 bases). The CDR3 is made up of 15 amino acids. CDR1 and CDR2 from the germline V gene are SEHNR and FQNEAQ (reference sequence). V lost 1 base and J 5 bases, leaving 9 bases between the germline ends. CDR3 nucleotide sequence: TGTGCCAGCAGCTTAGTTACAGGGAATAATTCACCCCTCCACTTT. This codes for CASSLVTGNNSPLHF.

This chain links TRBV20-1 with TRBJ2-1; no reliable D call. V gave up 0 bases and J gave up 10 bases, with 7 bases separating them. The CDR3 runs 11 residues. Germline V gene sequence: CDR1 DFQATT, CDR2 SNEGSKA (reference sequence). The CDR3 nucleotides are TGCAGTGCTAGAGAACAGCCCGAGCAGTTCTTC. This encodes CSAREQPEQFF.

The rearrangement links TRBV6-6 to TRBJ2-3; D perhaps matches TRBD1 (5 bases). Per the germline V gene, CDR1 is MNHNY and CDR2 is SVGAGI (reference sequence). Between the trimmed V and J ends, which lost 6 bases and 2 bases, there was a span of 12 bases. The length of the CDR3 is 14 residues. The CDR3 protein is CASSKGVDTDTQYF. As DNA, the CDR3 is TGTGCCAGCAGCAAAGGGGTTGACACAGATACGCAGTATTTT.

The CDR3 bases are TGCGCCAGCAGTGAGTCGACTAGCGGGAGTACGGAGACCCAGTACTTC. This gives the protein CASSESTSGSTETQYF. The rearrangement uses TRBV10-1 and TRBJ2-5; 12 positions agree with TRBD2. The V and J ends lost 0 bases and 5 bases, in that order; junction bases with no gene match: 4. The CDR3 spans 16 residues. Germline V CDR1 and CDR2: WNHNN, SYGVQD (reference sequence).

This clone occurred once. The chain carries TRBV5-4 and TRBJ2-3, with TRBD2 identical over 9 bases. V lost 5 bases and J lost 2; bases outside the gene matches: 9. Per the germline V gene, CDR1 is SGHNT and CDR2 is YYREEE (reference sequence). This CDR3 region has 16 residues. As DNA, the CDR3 is TGTGCCAGCAGTCGGAGCGGGGGGCCTAACACAGATACGCAGTATTTT. This sequence encodes CASSRSGGPNTDTQYF.

To note about this clone: Other DNA sequences within the sample encode an identical CDR3. The V gene is TRBV2, the J gene TRBJ1-1; 9 bases are shared with TRBD1. This CDR3 has 15 amino acids. With 6 bases clipped from V and 5 bases from J, the junction kept 10 bases outside the gene matches. Germline CDR1 reads SNHLY; CDR2 reads FYNNEI. The DNA for the CDR3 is TGTGCCAGCAGGGATCGCACAGGGGGCAATACTGAAGCTTTCTTT. It yields the protein CASRDRTGGNTEAFF.

The chain couples TRBV21-1 to TRBJ2-1; the DNA was not compared with TRBD2, the D call given in the table. TRBV21-1 is given as a pseudogene. The CDR3 covers 14 residues. The CDR3 spells CASSFLGRYNEQFF. The CDR3 region has the DNA TGTGCCAGCAGCTTCTTAGGGAGGTACAATGAGCAGTTCTTC.

The chain couples TRBV30 to TRBJ1-4; D perhaps matches TRBD1 (6 bases). CDR3 length: 12 residues. Trimming took 7 bases from V and 8 from J, leaving 14 bases between them. From germline, CDR1 is GTSNPN and CDR2 SVGIG (reference sequence). The CDR3 loop reads CASSGTLEKLFF. The CDR3 DNA is TGTGCCTCATCCGGGACACTCGAAAAACTGTTTTTT.

The chain combines TRBV27 with TRBJ1-3; D unclear. Trimming cost V 8 bases and J 0 bases, with 8 bases left between them. This CDR3 contains 13 residues. Germline V CDR1 and CDR2: MNHEY, SMNVEV (reference sequence). The CDR3 nucleotides read TGTGCCAGCGCGCCACTCTCTGGAAACACCATATATTTT. Its protein is CASAPLSGNTIYF.

The rearrangement links TRBV7-9 to TRBJ2-5; tentatively, D is TRBD2 (5 bases). Germline V CDR1 and CDR2: SEHNR, FQNEAQ (reference sequence). The CDR3 totals 15 residues. V was trimmed by 5 bases and J by 5 bases, leaving 18 bases between them. For the CDR3, the DNA is TGTGCCAGCAGCCCGTCGCGTCGGAGGATGGAGACCCAGTACTTC. It encodes CASSPSRRRMETQYF.

The chain links TRBV11-2 to TRBJ2-7; TRBD2 matches at 12 bases. J lost 2 bases, V lost 5 bases, and 4 bases had no gene match. Germline CDR1 reads SGHAT; CDR2 reads FQNNGV. There are 15 residues in the CDR3. The CDR3 DNA reads TGTGCCAGCAGCACGACTAGCGGGAGAACCTACGAGCAGTACGTC. Its translation: CASSTTSGRTYEQYV.

The chain has TRBV27 and TRBJ1-6; D possibly corresponds to TRBD1 (5 bases). In germline, CDR1 is MNHEY, CDR2 SMNVEV (reference sequence). This CDR3 is built from 17 residues. The V end lost 8 bases, the J end lost 10 bases, and 27 bases lay between the germline ends. CDR3 in amino acids: CASRGGAGSTVGSPLHF. CDR3 in DNA: TGTGCCAGCCGGGGAGGGGCGGGTAGCACCGTAGGGTCACCCCTCCACTTT.

The chain couples TRBV3-1 (or the pseudogene TRBV3-2) to TRBJ2-2, with 9 bases lining up with TRBD1. The germline gives CDR1 LGHDT, CDR2 YNNKEL (reference sequence). V lost 1 base, J lost 1 base, and 22 bases stayed unmatched. CDR3 size: 23 residues. The CDR3 bases are TGTGCCAGCAGCCAAGTCCCGAGTTGTGGGACAGGGTACCCAACTCGGAACACCGGGGAGCTGTTTTTT. It translates to CASSQVPSCGTGYPTRNTGELFF.

The V call is TRBV7-9, the J call TRBJ1-4; 9 positions agree with TRBD1. This CDR3 is 17 amino acids long. The J segment lost 5 bases and the V segment lost 1 base, leaving 8 bases of the junction unmatched. In germline, CDR1 is SEHNR, CDR2 FQNEAQ (reference sequence). The CDR3, as DNA: TGTGCCAGCAGCTTAGGAGTGCTGGGACAGGGAAATGAAAAACTGTTTTTT. As protein: CASSLGVLGQGNEKLFF. The variable domain in full, completed from reference TRBV7-9 and TRBJ1-4, reads DTGVSQNPRHKITKRGQNVTFRCDPISEHNRLYWYRQTLGQGPEFLTYFQNEAQLEKSRLLSDRFSAERPKGSFSTLEIQRTEQGDSAMYLCASSLGVLGQGNEKLFFGSGTQLSVL.

This chain joins TRBV10-3 and TRBJ1-1, with 12 bases fitting TRBD1. CDR1 and CDR2 from the germline V gene are ENHRY and SYGVKD. The CDR3 contains 18 residues. Trimming removed 6 bases from V and 1 base from J; junction bases left unmatched: 12. The CDR3 DNA reads TGTGCCATCAGCGGGACAGGGGGCGATCAAAATTCGAACACTGAAGCTTTCTTT. Its protein is CAISGTGGDQNSNTEAFF.

The chain is built from TRBV27 and TRBJ2-5, with D perhaps matching TRBD1 (6 bases). Between the trimmed V and J ends, which lost 1 base and 4 bases, there was a span of 16 bases. Germline lookup yields CDR1 MNHEY and CDR2 SMNVEV (reference sequence). The CDR3 runs to 16 residues. The CDR3 nucleotides are TGTGCCAGCAGTTTATTCGCAGGAGGCAGGGGAGAGACCCAGTACTTC. Protein: CASSLFAGGRGETQYF.

The genes are TRBV19 and TRBJ2-5; perhaps TRBD2 as D (5 bases). The CDR3 extends over 14 amino acids. Trimming cost V 6 bases and J 5 bases, with 16 bases left between them. Looked up from germline, CDR1 is LNHDA and CDR2 is SQIVND (reference sequence). The CDR3 protein is CASSPGLRAETQYF. The CDR3 coding sequence is TGTGCCAGTAGCCCAGGTCTGAGGGCGGAGACCCAGTACTTC. Complete variable domain (other parts from reference TRBV19 and TRBJ2-5): DGGITQSPKYLFRKEGQNVTLSCEQNLNHDAMYWYRQDPGQGLRLIYYSQIVNDFQKGDIAEGYSVSREKKESFPLTVTSAQKNPTAFYLCASSPGLRAETQYFGPGTRLLVL.

This chain links TRBV19 with TRBJ2-5; 13 bases are a match to TRBD2. The CDR3 contains 14 residues. V shed 6 bases, J shed 5 bases, and the junction held 3 bases outside the gene matches. CDR1 and CDR2 (germline): LNHDA, SQIVND (reference sequence). CDR3 nucleotide sequence: TGTGCCAGTAGAACGGGACTAGCGGGGGAGACCCAGTACTTC. This codes for CASRTGLAGETQYF. The variable domain in full, with the rest retrieved from reference TRBV19 and TRBJ2-5, is DGGITQSPKYLFRKEGQNVTLSCEQNLNHDAMYWYRQDPGQGLRLIYYSQIVNDFQKGDIAEGYSVSREKKESFPLTVTSAQKNPTAFYLCASRTGLAGETQYFGPGTRLLVL.

The chain employs TRBV11-3 and TRBJ2-1, with a possible D match to TRBD1 (6 bases). The CDR3 covers 14 residues. The V end was cut by 1 base, the J end by 5 bases, with 9 bases between. CDR1 and CDR2 from the germline V gene are SGHNT and YENEEA. The CDR3 coding sequence is TGTGCCAGCAGCTTAGTATACAGGGACAATGAGCAGTTCTTC. It translates to CASSLVYRDNEQFF. Complete variable domain (other parts from reference TRBV11-3 and TRBJ2-1): EAGVVQSPRYKIIEKKQPVAFWCNPISGHNTLYWYLQNLGQGPELLIRYENEEAVDDSQLPKDRFSAERLKGVDSTLKIQPAELGDSAVYLCASSLVYRDNEQFFGPGTRLTVL.